Following are 21 T cell receptor beta chains from one sample sequenced in a study of shared T cell receptors in the human thymus (dated by TCRdb to the early 2020s). The protocol used for the library was the immunoSEQ multiplex PCR assay. This immuneACCESS table, as held by TCRdb, lists in-frame sequences with V and J called but not all clones. Of the missing ones, under half trace to an unresolved V gene in checked studies; the others have no known cause. The sample table records some 760,000 clones; 70% to 90% of these occur just once. The top ten hold 0.008% to 0.011% of the sample. The same sample was also used in a study of human thymus T cells.

The specimen was thymocytes. These receptors originate from a girl under three years old with a congenital heart defect. Donor details come from another sample of the same person, matched by shared clones.

The CDR3 is CASSDLAGDVGLGTDTQYF. The CDR3 nucleotides read TGTGCCAGCAGTGACCTTGCGGGGGACGTGGGTTTGGGCACAGATACGCAGTATTTT. This sequence joins TRBV6-1 and TRBJ2-3; 7 bases are a match to TRBD2. Trimming removed 3 bases from V and 1 base from J; junction bases left unmatched: 16. The germline V gene encodes CDR1 MNHNS and CDR2 SASEGT. CDR3 length equals 19 residues.

V and J are TRBV11-2 and TRBJ1-1; D possibly corresponds to TRBD1 (5 bases). V was cut by 5 bases and J by 6 bases, with 16 bases left in between. Germline V gives CDR1 SGHAT, CDR2 FQNNGV. CDR3 length: 14 residues. Written as DNA, the CDR3 is TGTGCCAGCAGCGTCCGTAACAGGTACCCTGAAGCTTTCTTT. Amino acids: CASSVRNRYPEAFF.

The gene calls are TRBV28 and TRBJ1-2; 7 bases line up with TRBD1. CDR1 MDHEN and CDR2 SYDVKM come from the germline V gene. This CDR3 is built from 17 residues. The trim removed 2 bases at V and 8 bases at J, leaving 17 bases unmatched. CDR3 nucleotides: TGTGCCAGCAGTTTACCTAGCCCCGGACAGGCAAAGGGAGGCTACACCTTC. This sequence encodes CASSLPSPGQAKGGYTF.

This chain links TRBV14 with TRBJ2-2; 8 nucleotides align to TRBD1. CDR1 and CDR2 (germline): SGHDN, FVKESK. J gave up 4 bases and V 2 bases, and 6 bases lay outside the gene matches. This CDR3 comprises 16 residues. CDR3 DNA sequence: TGTGCCAGCAGCCAAATCCGGACAGGGAGCACCGGGGAGCTGTTTTTT. Residues: CASSQIRTGSTGELFF. The variable domain in full, with the rest retrieved from reference TRBV14 and TRBJ2-2, is EAGVTQFPSHSVIEKGQTVTLRCDPISGHDNLYWYRRVMGKEIKFLLHFVKESKQDESGMPNNRFLAERTGGTYSTLKVQPAELEDSGVYFCASSQIRTGSTGELFFGEGSRLTVL.

The gene calls are TRBV7-9 and TRBJ2-1; 11 bases line up with TRBD2. The CDR3 has 16 amino acids. The V segment lost 5 bases and the J segment 7 bases; nucleotides outside the gene matches: 10. In germline, CDR1 is SEHNR, CDR2 FQNEAQ (reference sequence). CDR3 in DNA: TGTGCCAGCAGCCCCGACCTTCCTAGCGGGGGGAATGAGCAGTTCTTC. This translates into CASSPDLPSGGNEQFF.

J is TRBJ2-3 and V is TRBV29-1; D gene ambiguous. CDR1 is SQVTM, CDR2 ANQGSEA, per germline. CDR3 length: 16 residues. Trimming took off 4 bases at V and 1 base at J, with 18 bases between the two ends. CDR3 sequence (DNA): TGCAGCGTTGGAACAGCACCGCCGCCCTGCACAGATACGCAGTATTTT. The encoded protein is CSVGTAPPPCTDTQYF.

The CDR3 nucleotides read TGTGCCAGCAGCTTAGTCCTGGGGGGTTCCTACGAGCAGTACTTC. Translation gives CASSLVLGGSYEQYF. V and J are TRBV7-2 and TRBJ2-7, with a possible D match to TRBD2 (6 bases). Germline CDR1 reads SGHTA; CDR2 reads FQGNSA. The V end lost 1 base, the J end lost 1 base, and 11 bases lay between the germline ends. The CDR3 is 15 amino acids.

The chain uses TRBV10-3 and TRBJ1-5, with D uncertain. CDR1 ENHRY and CDR2 SYGVKD come from the germline V gene. V lost 3 bases, J lost 7 bases, and 13 bases lay in between. This CDR3 contains 14 residues. CDR3 DNA sequence: TGTGCCATCAGTGATTTTAAGGTGAGGCAGCCCCAGCATTTT. As protein: CAISDFKVRQPQHF.

The J gene is TRBJ1-2, the V gene TRBV19, with TRBD1 as a possible D gene (6 bases). There are 15 residues in the CDR3. CDR1 is LNHDA and CDR2 is SQIVND in the germline V gene (reference sequence). The V end lost 6 bases, the J end lost 8 bases, and 22 bases lay between the germline ends. The CDR3 nucleotides read TGTGCCAGTAGAACCGGGACACCACACCCCCGGGGCTACACCTTC. Its protein product is CASRTGTPHPRGYTF.

This chain uses TRBV11-2 with TRBJ1-4; possibly TRBD1 for D (6 bases). The CDR3 is 19 amino acids. CDR1 is SGHAT, CDR2 FQNNGV, per germline. V was pared by 3 bases and J by 0 bases, with 20 bases between. In DNA, the CDR3 is TGTGCCAGCAGCTTTTGGACAGCCGAGGCTCACGCAACTAATGAAAAACTGTTTTTT. Its translation: CASSFWTAEAHATNEKLFF. The whole variable domain, filled in from reference TRBV11-2 and TRBJ1-4, reads EAGVAQSPRYKIIEKRQSVAFWCNPISGHATLYWYQQILGQGPKLLIQFQNNGVVDDSQLPKDRFSAERLKGVDSTLKIQPAKLEDSAVYLCASSFWTAEAHATNEKLFFGSGTQLSVL.

Only one count was recorded for this clone. CDR3 protein: CASRPDRAQIYEQYF. The CDR3 bases are TGTGCCAGCAGACCAGACAGGGCGCAAATCTACGAGCAGTACTTC. This sequence joins TRBV6-6 and TRBJ2-7, with 7 bases that match TRBD1. The trim removed 6 bases at V and 3 bases at J, leaving 11 bases unmatched. Germline CDR1 MNHNY, CDR2 SVGAGI (reference sequence). The CDR3 runs to 15 residues.

The chain is built from TRBV5-1 and TRBJ1-2; 8 bases line up with TRBD1. Germline trimming cut 3 bases from V and 2 bases from J; bases unmatched to any gene: 12. The CDR3 sequence is 17 residues long. Looked up from germline, CDR1 is SGHRS and CDR2 is YFSETQ. CDR3 region: CASSSYLTGGPNYGYTF. The CDR3 region has the DNA TGCGCCAGCAGCTCGTACCTTACAGGGGGTCCGAACTATGGCTACACCTTC. Full variable domain (rest looked up from reference TRBV5-1 and TRBJ1-2): KAGVTQTPRYLIKTRGQQVTLSCSPISGHRSVSWYQQTPGQGLQFLFEYFSETQRNKGNFPGRFSGRQFSNSRSEMNVSTLELGDSALYLCASSSYLTGGPNYGYTFGSGTRLTVV.

CDR3 in amino acids: CASSFHGEGVRRTNTGELFF. The CDR3 DNA follows: TGTGCCAGTAGTTTTCATGGGGAAGGGGTGCGTCGAACGAACACCGGGGAGCTGTTTTTT. The chain employs TRBV19 and TRBJ2-2, with a possible D match to TRBD1 (5 bases). CDR1 LNHDA and CDR2 SQIVND come from the germline V gene (reference sequence). The CDR3 runs 20 residues. V was clipped by 5 bases and J by 0 bases, with 25 bases between them. The whole variable domain, remainder taken from reference TRBV19 and TRBJ2-2, is DGGITQSPKYLFRKEGQNVTLSCEQNLNHDAMYWYRQDPGQGLRLIYYSQIVNDFQKGDIAEGYSVSREKKESFPLTVTSAQKNPTAFYLCASSFHGEGVRRTNTGELFFGEGSRLTVL.

In regard to this clone: The limits of the CDR3 on the DNA are not certain, so only TCRdb's listed CDR3 is given. V gene TRBV9 combines with J gene TRBJ2-1; the listed D gene, TRBD1, was not tested against the DNA. Germline CDR1 is SGDLS and CDR2 is YYNGEE. Termini included, the CDR3 measures 13 amino acids. The CDR3 is CASSVGTGADRFF.

This chain links TRBV5-6 with TRBJ1-4; D is unclear. The germline V gene has CDR1 SGHDT and CDR2 YYEEEE. The CDR3 spans 17 residues. Trimming shortened V by 4 bases and J by 1 base, and 17 bases separated the two germline ends. The CDR3 DNA reads as TGTGCCAGCAGCCTCCTCCGAAAACGGGAAACTAATGAAAAACTGTTTTTT. Amino acid sequence: CASSLLRKRETNEKLFF.

As for this clone: This sample includes further DNA sequences coding for the same CDR3. The rearrangement links TRBV15 to TRBJ1-6; D might be TRBD1 (6 bases). Germline V lookup: CDR1 LNHNV, CDR2 YYDKDF (reference sequence). The V gene lost 0 bases and the J gene lost 13 bases, with 19 bases spanning the gap. The CDR3 extends over 16 amino acids. CDR3 nucleotide sequence: TGTGCCACCAGCAGAGAACTCCGGACAGAGGTGGCCCCCCTCCACTTT. It is translated as CATSRELRTEVAPLHF. The whole variable domain, filled in from reference TRBV15 and TRBJ1-6, reads DAMVIQNPRYQVTQFGKPVTLSCSQTLNHNVMYWYQQKSSQAPKLLFHYYDKDFNNEADTPDNFQSRRPNTSFCFLDIRSPGLGDTAMYLCATSRELRTEVAPLHFGNGTRLTVT.

This chain links TRBV2 with TRBJ2-5; D is undetermined. The V end was cut by 4 bases, the J end by 2 bases, with 20 bases between. Germline lookup yields CDR1 SNHLY and CDR2 FYNNEI. CDR3 length: 17 residues. The CDR3 protein is CASSVIRQHISQETQYF. The CDR3 DNA reads TGTGCCAGCAGTGTAATCCGCCAACATATATCTCAAGAGACCCAGTACTTC. The variable domain in full, with the rest retrieved from reference TRBV2 and TRBJ2-5, is EPEVTQTPSHQVTQMGQEVILRCVPISNHLYFYWYRQILGQKVEFLVSFYNNEISEKSEIFDDQFSVERPDGSNFTLKIRSTKLEDSAMYFCASSVIRQHISQETQYFGPGTRLLVL.

The chain is built from TRBV4-1 and TRBJ2-7; 8 bases are a match to TRBD2. Looked up from germline, CDR1 is MGHRA and CDR2 is YSYEKL. V dropped 0 bases and J dropped 3; count of bases not matched to a gene: 10. The CDR3 has 17 amino acids. The CDR3, as DNA: TGCGCCAGCAGCCAAGACGGGCGCGGGGGGTTCCTCTACGAGCAGTACTTC. This gives the protein CASSQDGRGGFLYEQYF.

This clone was picked up a small number of times. The chain links TRBV7-6 to TRBJ1-3; D is possibly TRBD1 (6 bases). The CDR3 is 20 residues long. CDR1 is SGHVS, CDR2 FNYEAQ, per germline. Trimming removed 5 bases at V and 0 bases at J, with 26 bases between. CDR3 loop: CASSVYHAGRGHPSGNTIYF. DNA for the CDR3: TGTGCCAGCAGCGTATACCACGCGGGTCGGGGACATCCCTCTGGAAACACCATATATTTT.

The chain carries TRBV6-5 and TRBJ2-7, with D perhaps matching TRBD1 (5 bases). V was pared by 7 bases and J by 6 bases, with 19 bases between. The V gene's germline CDR1 is MNHEY and CDR2 SVGAGI. There are 14 residues in the CDR3. The CDR3 nucleotides read TGTGCCAGCAACCCAAGACAGTCCCCCCGCGAGCAGTACTTC. This codes for CASNPRQSPREQYF.

In DNA form, the CDR3 reads TGTGCCAGCAGCTTAGACGGGGTCTACAATGAGCAGTTCTTC. Its protein product is CASSLDGVYNEQFF. The chain joins TRBV5-4 to TRBJ2-1; D is perhaps TRBD2 (5 bases). Germline CDR1 SGHNT, CDR2 YYREEE (reference sequence). CDR3 length: 14 amino acids. Trimming removed 2 bases from V and 3 bases from J, with 9 bases in between.